This TCR beta chain was sequenced for a study of CD8+ T cells in alopecia areata. cDNA serving as the sequencing template came from extracted, reverse transcribed RNA. Some clones are missing from TCRdb's copy, which holds only in-frame ones; the method was immunoSEQ multiplex PCR. Found here are roughly 32,000 clones, approximately 65% of them singletons; the top ten hold roughly 18%. The V gene's germline CDR1 is MNHEY and CDR2 SVGAGI. There are 13 residues in the CDR3. Trimming stripped 2 bases from V and 8 bases from J, with 10 bases between. The rearrangement links TRBV6-5 to TRBJ2-1; no reliable D call. The sequenced sample consisted of NKG2D-high CD8+ T cells sorted from blood. The clonotype comes from a human donor with alopecia areata. CDR3 region: CASSYASADEQFF. CDR3 DNA: TGTGCCAGCAGTTACGCCTCTGCCGATGAGCAGTTCTTC.